A single sample gave rise to the 18 T cell receptor beta chains below, sequenced in a study of identical twins. TCRdb re-derived calls from the 5' RACE reads in MiXCR, one entry per CDR3 protein. The repertoire holds 520,000 or so distinct CDR3 sequences, around 20% seen once, with 0.91% in the top ten. These same data were also listed under a study on T cells expressing NK-cell markers.

Sequencing used CD4+ T cells sorted from blood. The receptors were sampled from a woman aged 18-29 years in good health.

This clonotype has just a few counts. The genes are TRBV20-1 and TRBJ2-5, with D perhaps being TRBD1 or TRBD2 (6 bases each). The germline V and J ends were trimmed by 7 bases and 1 base, with 13 bases remaining between them. The CDR3 runs to 13 residues. The germline V gene encodes CDR1 DFQATT and CDR2 SNEGSKA (reference sequence). This CDR3 is CSVGGGVQETQYF. In DNA, the CDR3 is TGCAGTGTGGGGGGCGGGGTCCAAGAGACCCAGTACTTC.

This clonotype occurred a few times. The chain combines TRBV5-1 with TRBJ2-5; no clear D. Trimming removed 4 bases at V and 2 bases at J, with 6 bases between. The CDR3 is made up of 12 amino acids. Germline CDR1 and CDR2: SGHRS and YFSETQ. The CDR3 reads CASSTDQETQYF. CDR3 DNA: TGCGCCAGCAGCACGGATCAAGAGACCCAGTACTTC. The full variable domain, rest sourced from reference TRBV5-1 and TRBJ2-5, is KAGVTQTPRYLIKTRGQQVTLSCSPISGHRSVSWYQQTPGQGLQFLFEYFSETQRNKGNFPGRFSGRQFSNSRSEMNVSTLELGDSALYLCASSTDQETQYFGPGTRLLVL.

This chain connects TRBV5-1 to TRBJ1-1, with 7 nucleotides matching TRBD1. V lost 5 bases to trimming and J lost 6 bases; unmatched junction nucleotides: 16. Germline lookup yields CDR1 SGHRS and CDR2 YFSETQ. This CDR3 is 16 amino acids long. The CDR3 bases are TGCGCCAGCAGAGAGCCGGGACAGAGGACCCAGGCTGAAGCTTTCTTT. It codes for CASREPGQRTQAEAFF.

The V and J genes are TRBV7-6 and TRBJ2-5; D is undetermined. The CDR3 covers 12 residues. With 6 bases removed from V and 5 bases from J, the gap between germline ends came to 10 bases. Germline loops: CDR1 SGHVS, CDR2 FNYEAQ. This CDR3 reads CASRRFGETQYF. In DNA form, the CDR3 reads TGTGCCAGCAGGCGGTTCGGGGAGACCCAGTACTTC.

The J gene is TRBJ2-3, the V gene TRBV6-5; TRBD1 is a possible D gene (5 bases). The CDR3 is 15 amino acids. The germline V gene has CDR1 MNHEY and CDR2 SVGAGI. Trimming cost V 4 bases and J 6 bases, with 17 bases left between them. The CDR3 loop is CASSWAGFASDTQYF. CDR3 in DNA: TGTGCCAGCAGTTGGGCAGGGTTTGCCTCGGATACGCAGTATTTT.

This rearrangement joins TRBV7-2 to TRBJ1-5, with D maybe TRBD1 (6 bases). V dropped 1 base and J dropped 4 bases, with 14 bases sitting between them. CDR3 length: 16 residues. Per the germline V gene, CDR1 is SGHTA and CDR2 is FQGNSA. CDR3 loop: CASSLESGGRNQPQHF. In nucleotides, the CDR3 is TGTGCCAGCAGCTTAGAAAGCGGGGGCAGAAATCAGCCCCAGCATTTT.

CDR3 in DNA: TGCAGTGCTAGAAGTGCAGCGGGTACGCACATAGCGGAAGATACGCAGTATTTT. It translates to CSARSAAGTHIAEDTQYF. V gene TRBV20-1 combines with J gene TRBJ2-3; D is possibly TRBD2 (6 bases). The CDR3 has 18 amino acids. Looked up from germline, CDR1 is DFQATT and CDR2 is SNEGSKA (reference sequence). With 2 bases removed from V and 5 bases from J, the gap between germline ends came to 26 bases.

CDR3 sequence: CASSSDRGVIQYF. Written as DNA, the CDR3 is TGTGCCAGCAGTTCCGACAGGGGGGTCATTCAGTACTTC. The chain couples TRBV12-3 or TRBV12-4 to TRBJ2-4; 9 nucleotides align to TRBD1. Trimming took 4 bases from V and 9 from J; bases not matched to a gene: 4. The CDR3 has 13 residues.

The sample holds many counts of this clonotype. This chain joins TRBV11-2 and TRBJ1-3, with 10 nucleotides matching TRBD1. The CDR3 spans 16 residues. J was trimmed by 2 bases and V by 3 bases; bases with no gene match: 4. Looked up from germline, CDR1 is SGHAT and CDR2 is FQNNGV. The CDR3 bases are TGTGCCAGCAGCTTCAGGACAGGGGGGACTGGAAACACCATATATTTT. Residues: CASSFRTGGTGNTIYF. Using reference TRBV11-2 and TRBJ1-3 for the parts outside the CDR3, the full variable domain is EAGVAQSPRYKIIEKRQSVAFWCNPISGHATLYWYQQILGQGPKLLIQFQNNGVVDDSQLPKDRFSAERLKGVDSTLKIQPAKLEDSAVYLCASSFRTGGTGNTIYFGEGSWLTVV.

This clonotype was seen only a few times. The chain recombines TRBV20-1 with TRBJ1-5; a weak D match, TRBD1 (6 bases). The V end was cut by 0 bases, the J end by 7 bases, with 13 bases between. The CDR3 length is 14 residues. Looked up from germline, CDR1 is DFQATT and CDR2 is SNEGSKA (reference sequence). CDR3 bases: TGCAGTGCTAGAGATGCGGGGGCCGGGCAGCCCCAGCATTTT. Amino acids: CSARDAGAGQPQHF.

The genes are TRBV5-1 and TRBJ2-2; D is undetermined. The CDR3 length is 14 residues. Trimming stripped 0 bases from V and 7 bases from J, with 10 bases between. Germline V gene data show CDR1 as SGHRS and CDR2 as YFSETQ. CDR3 residues: CASSLARSNGELFF. DNA for the CDR3: TGCGCCAGCAGCTTGGCGAGGTCAAACGGGGAGCTGTTTTTT.

This clonotype was seen more than once but under ten times. V and J are TRBV5-1 and TRBJ2-5; D remains unclear. The CDR3 covers 13 residues. Germline V gene sequence: CDR1 SGHRS, CDR2 YFSETQ. V lost 5 bases and J lost 0, with 8 bases in between. CDR3 sequence: CASRKVYQETQYF. In nucleotides, the CDR3 is TGCGCCAGCAGAAAGGTTTACCAAGAGACCCAGTACTTC.

This sequence joins TRBV6-2 or TRBV6-3 and TRBJ1-2; 9 bases align to TRBD1. Germline CDR1 is MNHEY and CDR2 is SVGEGT. This CDR3 contains 19 residues. Trimming cost V 6 bases and J 5 bases; bases outside gene matches: 22. The CDR3 coding sequence is TGTGCCAGCAGCCCTAGTACAGGGGGCGCTTGGTCTTTTGGATATGGCTACACCTTC. Translated: CASSPSTGGAWSFGYGYTF.

This chain uses TRBV5-1 with TRBJ2-7; D is unresolved. With 0 bases removed from V and 5 bases from J, the gap between germline ends came to 15 bases. CDR3 length equals 15 residues. In germline, CDR1 is SGHRS, CDR2 YFSETQ. DNA for the CDR3: TGCGCCAGCAGCTTGGAGGGCCGGTCGATCGACGAGCAGTACTTC. Its protein is CASSLEGRSIDEQYF.

V is TRBV27 and J is TRBJ1-3; unclear D gene. In germline, CDR1 is MNHEY, CDR2 SMNVEV (reference sequence). V dropped 4 bases and J dropped 2 bases, with 12 bases sitting between them. The CDR3 length is 15 residues. This CDR3 reads CASSSARHPGNTIYF. The CDR3 coding sequence is TGTGCCAGCAGTTCCGCCAGGCATCCTGGAAACACCATATATTTT.

This clonotype showed up just a few times. This chain links TRBV12-3 or TRBV12-4 with TRBJ1-2; no firm D call. With 4 bases removed from V and 2 bases from J, the gap between germline ends came to 8 bases. The CDR3 spans 13 residues. The DNA for the CDR3 is TGTGCCAGCAGTTCTGAAACGAACTATGGCTACACCTTC. This translates into CASSSETNYGYTF.

This clonotype was found a few times. The chain joins TRBV7-2 to TRBJ2-7, with D tentatively TRBD2 (5 bases). The CDR3 contains 14 residues. Germline V gives CDR1 SGHTA, CDR2 FQGNSA. The V and J ends lost 1 base and 2 bases respectively, with 9 bases between them. This chain's CDR3 is CASSLGGFPYEQYF. The CDR3 DNA follows: TGTGCCAGCAGCTTAGGAGGGTTCCCCTACGAGCAGTACTTC.

A few counts support this clonotype. At one boundary the junction diverges from the germline segment, which might be a read error. The chain recombines TRBV15 with TRBJ1-4; 7 bases line up with TRBD1. Per the germline V gene, CDR1 is LNHNV and CDR2 is YYDKDF (reference sequence). This CDR3 contains 13 residues. As DNA, the CDR3 is TGTGCCACCAGCAGAGAAGGTGGGACAGAGCGCGATTTT. It specifies CATSREGGTERDF.